This is a list of T cell receptor beta chains from one sample in a study of persistence of HIV-infected CD4 T cells. These TCRs are of unknown antigen specificity. Some clones are missing from TCRdb's copy, which holds only in-frame ones; the method was immunoSEQ multiplex PCR. In the table there are under 45,000 clones, 89% of which are singletons. The sequences come from CD4+ T cells sorted from PBMCs after roughly 20-hour stimulation, collected from a patient who received antiretroviral therapy. The receptors come from an adult man with HIV who was CMV-seropositive. Both conserved end residues are part of each CDR3. D genes are given only for firm matches. Clone size is stated in some rows and not others, as once, few, many or a class when expanded.

J	V	size	D	DNA	CDR3
TRBJ1-2	TRBV4-1	.	TRBD1	TGCGCCAGCAGCCCGCAGGGGGTTAACTATGGCTACACCTTC	CASSPQGVNYGYTF
TRBJ1-2	TRBV28	.	.	TGTGCCAGCAGTTTAGGGGGAGGAAGTATATATGGCTACACCTTC	CASSLGGGSIYGYTF
TRBJ1-2	TRBV12-3/TRBV12-4	once	.	TGTGCCAGCAGGTTGACAGGTTCGGGCGGCTACACCTTC	CASRLTGSGGYTF
TRBJ1-5	TRBV19	.	.	TGTGCCAGTACCCATGGAGGGGCGTCGCTGGAGCCCCAGCATTTT	CASTHGGASLEPQHF
TRBJ1-5	TRBV29-1	few	.	TGCAGCGTTGGTCCCCCTGGACAGCCCCAGCATTTT	CSVGPPGQPQHF
TRBJ2-3	TRBV2	.	.	TGTGCCAGCAGTGAAGTTACTTTCACAGATACGCAGTATTTT	CASSEVTFTDTQYF
TRBJ1-1	TRBV2	once	.	TGTGCCAGCAGCAATGGACAGCTCAACACTGAAGCTTTCTTT	CASSNGQLNTEAFF
TRBJ1-2	TRBV6-5	.	TRBD1	TGTGCCAGCAGTTACAGTCCGGAGGGGGCTGGGTATGGCTACACCTTC	CASSYSPEGAGYGYTF
TRBJ1-5	TRBV3-1/TRBV3-2	.	.	TGTGCCAGCAGTTTCAATGGGGGCAATCAGCCCCAGCATTTT	CASSFNGGNQPQHF
TRBJ1-1	TRBV3-1/TRBV3-2	.	TRBD1	TGTGCCAGCAGCTATAGGACAGGGAGGAACACTGAAGCTTTCTTT	CASSYRTGRNTEAFF
TRBJ2-2	TRBV4-2	.	.	TGTGCCAGCAGCCCGTGGAAAGGGGCGGTCGCGAACACCGGGGAGCTGTTTTTT	CASSPWKGAVANTGELFF
TRBJ2-7	TRBV5-1	.	.	TGCGCCAGCAACCCTTCAGGACAGAACTTCTACGAGCAGTACTTC	CASNPSGQNFYEQYF
TRBJ1-1	TRBV6-7	.	.	TGTGCCAGCAGTTACTCGATTAACCGGGGGAGGAGGGCTGAAGCTTTCTTT	CASSYSINRGRRAEAFF
TRBJ1-1	TRBV5-8	.	.	TGTGCCAGCAGTCAGGCACGGAACACTGAAGCTTTCTTT	CASSQARNTEAFF
TRBJ1-4	TRBV5-1	.	.	TGCGCCAGCAGCCGAACTCAGGGCACTAATGAAAAACTGTTTTTT	CASSRTQGTNEKLFF
TRBJ2-7	TRBV6-1	.	.	TGTGCCAGCAGTGAGCACCAGACGCGGCAGTACTTC	CASSEHQTRQYF
TRBJ1-6	TRBV27	.	.	TGTGCCAGCAGTTTAAGAACGGGGGGAAATTCACCCCTCCACTTT	CASSLRTGGNSPLHF
TRBJ1-2	TRBV10-2	.	TRBD1	TGCGCCAGCAGTGAGAGGACAGGGACTAACTATGGCTACACCTTC	CASSERTGTNYGYTF
TRBJ1-2	TRBV7-8	.	TRBD1	TGTGCCAGCAGCTTGCCTCTGGGACAGCCTGAGGATGGCTACACCTTC	CASSLPLGQPEDGYTF
TRBJ1-1	TRBV7-9	.	.	TGTGCCAGCAGCTTAGGTTCAGGGATCACTGAAGCTTTCTTT	CASSLGSGITEAFF
TRBJ1-6	TRBV6-6	.	.	TGTGCCAGCAGCCGGACCCTTAAAGAGTCACCCCTCCACTTT	CASSRTLKESPLHF